Each of the 17 T cell receptor beta chains below was sequenced from the same sample in a study of blood T cell repertoires in COVID-19. Produced via immunoSEQ multiplex PCR; TCRdb's table is partial and in-frame only. The sample lists about 74,000 clones, 83% occurring once. The specimen was peripheral blood. These receptors all stem from a man older than 75 with acute or convalescent COVID-19.

The chain employs TRBV6-5 and TRBJ2-5; no definite D call. The V and J ends lost 6 bases and 7 bases respectively, with 9 bases between them. The V gene's germline CDR1 is MNHEY and CDR2 SVGAGI. The CDR3 is 11 residues long. Here the CDR3 DNA reads TGTGCCAGCAGGGTGGCAGGGACCCAGTACTTC. Its translation: CASRVAGTQYF.

This clone showed up just a few times. For the CDR3, the DNA is TGTGCCAGCGGAGGGACAGGGGTGGCTGGGGCCAACGTCCTGACTTTC. It is translated as CASGGTGVAGANVLTF. This sequence joins TRBV7-2 and TRBJ2-6; 10 bases agree with TRBD1. Trimming removed 8 bases from V and 2 bases from J; junction bases left unmatched: 6. This CDR3 is built from 16 residues. Per the germline V gene, CDR1 is SGHTA and CDR2 is FQGNSA.

The gene calls are TRBV4-3 and TRBJ1-2; TRBD1 aligns across 7 bases. The CDR3 length is 15 residues. CDR1 and CDR2 (germline): LGHNA, YSLEER. The ends lost 4 bases at V and 4 bases at J; junction bases unmatched: 9. CDR3 region: CASSPWTGQLYGYTF. CDR3 nucleotide sequence: TGCGCCAGCAGCCCATGGACGGGACAGCTCTATGGCTACACCTTC.

The chain links TRBV24-1 to TRBJ2-2, with D possibly being TRBD1 (6 bases). The CDR3 has 17 residues. The germline gives CDR1 KGHDR, CDR2 SFDVKD. Deletions cut 1 base from V and 0 bases from J, with 11 bases between. The CDR3 sequence: CATSDFRRQANTGELFF. As DNA, the CDR3 is TGTGCCACCAGTGATTTCCGGAGACAGGCGAACACCGGGGAGCTGTTTTTT.

V is TRBV4-1 and J is TRBJ1-5; D is possibly TRBD1 (6 bases). Deletions cut 3 bases from V and 7 bases from J, with 19 bases between. The CDR3 covers 16 residues. Germline loops: CDR1 MGHRA, CDR2 YSYEKL. The CDR3 DNA follows: TGCGCCAGCAGCCACATCCAGGGAGGGGGTGCCCAGCCCCAGCATTTT. Its translation is CASSHIQGGGAQPQHF.

This clone was seen once. V usage is TRBV7-2 and J usage is TRBJ1-2, with 9 positions matching TRBD1. The germline gives CDR1 SGHTA, CDR2 FQGNSA. Trimming removed 7 bases from V and 3 bases from J; junction bases left unmatched: 9. The CDR3 consists of 15 residues. CDR3 sequence: CASTYMTGGYYGYTF. CDR3 nucleotides: TGTGCCAGCACTTATATGACAGGGGGGTACTATGGCTACACCTTC.

DNA for the CDR3: TGTGCCAGCAGTTTATACGGGGGAGGCGAGCAGTTCTTC. This codes for CASSLYGGGEQFF. J is TRBJ2-1 and V is TRBV27; tentatively, D is TRBD2 (6 bases). The CDR3 is made up of 13 amino acids. CDR1 MNHEY and CDR2 SMNVEV come from the germline V gene (reference sequence). V was trimmed by 1 base and J by 10 bases, leaving 11 bases between them.

This clone has a handful of counts. The chain combines TRBV10-2 with TRBJ1-2; perhaps TRBD1 as D (5 bases). The CDR3 covers 13 residues. V lost 5 bases and J 6 bases, leaving 13 bases between the germline ends. In germline, CDR1 is WSHSY, CDR2 SAAADI. The CDR3 sequence: CASSLIAGDGYTF. DNA for the CDR3: TGCGCCAGCAGTCTGATCGCGGGGGATGGCTACACCTTC.

The chain uses TRBV7-8 and TRBJ2-2; D possibly corresponds to TRBD1 (6 bases). V lost 1 base and J 7 bases, leaving 10 bases between the germline ends. Germline V gives CDR1 SGHVS, CDR2 FQNEAQ. The CDR3 consists of 14 residues. CDR3 nucleotides: TGTGCCAGCAGCTTAGTGGGGGCGAGCGGGGAGCTGTTTTTT. Protein: CASSLVGASGELFF. Complete variable domain (other parts from reference TRBV7-8 and TRBJ2-2): GAGVSQSPRYKVAKRGQDVALRCDPISGHVSLFWYQQALGQGPEFLTYFQNEAQLDKSGLPSDRFFAERPEGSVSTLKIQRTQQEDSAVYLCASSLVGASGELFFGEGSRLTVL.

The V and J genes are TRBV5-1 and TRBJ2-2; 7 positions agree with TRBD1. The CDR3 is 17 amino acids. CDR1 and CDR2 from the germline V gene are SGHRS and YFSETQ. Trimming cost V 0 bases and J 5 bases; bases outside gene matches: 10. The CDR3 loop reads CASSLGSSGGLTGELFF. The CDR3 DNA sequence: TGCGCCAGCAGCTTGGGGTCATCAGGGGGTTTGACCGGGGAGCTGTTTTTT.

The J gene is TRBJ2-1, the V gene TRBV27; unclear D gene. The CDR3 consists of 14 residues. Trimming cost V 3 bases and J 1 base, with 7 bases left between them. Germline CDR1 and CDR2: MNHEY and SMNVEV (reference sequence). The CDR3 sequence: CASSFESSYNEQFF. The CDR3 bases are TGTGCCAGCAGTTTTGAGAGTTCCTACAATGAGCAGTTCTTC.

The genes are TRBV9 and TRBJ2-3; 7 bases match TRBD2. Per germline, CDR1 SGDLS and CDR2 YYNGEE. CDR3 size: 16 residues. V was pared by 4 bases and J by 2 bases, with 10 bases of the junction left unmatched. The CDR3 is CASSSMSGMLTDTQYF. In DNA form, the CDR3 reads TGTGCCAGCAGCTCAATGAGCGGGATGCTCACAGATACGCAGTATTTT.

This clone was found once. The V and J genes are TRBV7-8 and TRBJ1-1; D may be TRBD1 (6 bases). The length of the CDR3 is 15 residues. Per germline, CDR1 SGHVS and CDR2 FQNEAQ. V was trimmed by 4 bases and J by 4 bases, leaving 16 bases between them. This chain's CDR3 is CASSSRTVLGTEAFF. CDR3 in DNA: TGTGCCAGCAGCTCCAGGACAGTTCTGGGCACTGAAGCTTTCTTT.

This sequence joins TRBV6-5 and TRBJ1-1; D call uncertain. CDR3 length: 14 residues. V was cut by 7 bases and J by 11 bases, with 23 bases left in between. CDR1 is MNHEY, CDR2 SVGAGI, per germline. Here the CDR3 DNA reads TGTGCCAGCACTTATTCAGTGGACCAGCGGGTGGCTTTCTTT. Its protein is CASTYSVDQRVAFF.

This clone was observed a handful of times. This rearrangement joins TRBV28 to TRBJ1-3; D possibly corresponds to TRBD1 (5 bases). V lost 3 bases to trimming and J lost 4 bases, with 16 bases between them. The CDR3 is made up of 16 amino acids. The germline CDR1 and CDR2 sequences are MDHEN and SYDVKM. CDR3 sequence reads: CASSFNRLSRGNTIYF. The CDR3 nucleotides read TGTGCCAGCAGTTTTAACAGGCTGAGTAGGGGAAACACCATATATTTT.

This chain joins TRBV28 and TRBJ2-7, with D perhaps matching TRBD2 (6 bases). V dropped 6 bases and J dropped 6 bases, with 30 bases sitting between them. This CDR3 spans 18 amino acids. The germline CDR1 and CDR2 sequences are MDHEN and SYDVKM. The CDR3 DNA follows: TGTGCCAGCAGGCCCCCCGGGGACTCTCTGCAGTATCTCGGCGAGCAGTACTTC. Its translation is CASRPPGDSLQYLGEQYF.

The chain couples TRBV4-3 to TRBJ2-7; tentative D call: TRBD1 (5 bases). CDR1 and CDR2 (germline): LGHNA, YSLEER. This CDR3 contains 15 residues. V lost 0 bases, J lost 0 bases, and 9 bases lay in between. The CDR3 here is CASSQEAGSSYEQYF. In DNA, the CDR3 is TGCGCCAGCAGCCAAGAAGCAGGGTCCTCCTACGAGCAGTACTTC.